The 16 T cell receptor beta chains below all came from one sample that was sequenced in a study of cytomegalovirus exposure and HLA in healthy donors. Use of 60 Vbeta and 13 Jbeta primers characterized the PCR. This table comes from immunoSEQ multiplex PCR, and its TCRdb copy is limited to in-frame clones, with some not included. The sample has under 200,000 clones. Material for sequencing was PBMCs. The receptors here all came from a woman younger than 30 in good health and CMV-seropositive.

The chain couples TRBV4-1 to TRBJ2-5; 12 bases are a match to TRBD2. This CDR3 has 16 residues. V lost 4 bases, J lost 1 base, and 4 bases stayed unmatched. Germline V gives CDR1 MGHRA, CDR2 YSYEKL. CDR3 in amino acids: CASSRRTSGIQETQYF. The CDR3 DNA sequence: TGCGCCAGCAGCCGCCGGACTAGCGGGATCCAAGAGACCCAGTACTTC.

The chain employs TRBV2 and TRBJ1-1; 7 nucleotides match TRBD1. The CDR3 extends over 13 amino acids. V lost 10 bases to trimming and J lost 5 bases; unmatched junction nucleotides: 10. In germline, CDR1 is SNHLY, CDR2 FYNNEI. This CDR3 is CAIFGQVGTEAFF. CDR3 nucleotides: TGTGCCATCTTCGGACAGGTCGGGACTGAAGCTTTCTTT.

The chain uses TRBV9 and TRBJ2-6; TRBD1 matches 10 bases. Germline loops: CDR1 SGDLS, CDR2 YYNGEE. The CDR3 contains 17 residues. Trimming cost V 3 bases and J 0 bases; bases outside gene matches: 3. The CDR3 loop reads CASSADRGRSGANVLTF. CDR3 DNA: TGTGCCAGCAGCGCAGACAGGGGGCGCTCTGGGGCCAACGTCCTGACTTTC.

V usage is TRBV29-1 and J usage is TRBJ1-1; 9 nucleotides agree with TRBD1. The V gene end was trimmed by 6 bases and the J gene end by 9 bases; junction bases not matched to a gene: 23. CDR1 is SQVTM, CDR2 ANQGSEA, per germline. CDR3 length: 17 residues. The CDR3 DNA reads as TGCAGCGTCATCACCACAATTGGGGACAGGGCGTTCCCTCAAGCTTTCTTT. Its protein product is CSVITTIGDRAFPQAFF.

J is TRBJ2-7 and V is TRBV6-1; D perhaps matches TRBD1 (6 bases). The CDR3 spans 14 residues. V was cut by 1 base and J by 5 bases, with 12 bases left in between. Germline V gene data show CDR1 as MNHNS and CDR2 as SASEGT. Here the CDR3 DNA reads TGTGCCAGCAGTGAAGACAGGGAAGCCAACGAGCAGTACTTC. It yields the protein CASSEDREANEQYF.

The rearrangement joins TRBV6-5 to TRBJ1-6, with TRBD1 matching 7 bases. Germline V gene data show CDR1 as MNHEY and CDR2 as SVGAGI. Trimming took 2 bases from V and 7 from J; bases not matched to a gene: 8. This CDR3 spans 16 amino acids. CDR3 loop: CASSYPRGQSNSPLHF. CDR3 in DNA: TGTGCCAGCAGTTACCCCCGGGGACAGTCAAATTCACCCCTCCACTTT.

This chain uses TRBV5-1 with TRBJ2-7; 9 bases agree with TRBD1. There are 13 residues in the CDR3. V shed 7 bases, J shed 2 bases, and the junction held 4 bases outside the gene matches. Looked up from germline, CDR1 is SGHRS and CDR2 is YFSETQ. CDR3 bases: TGCGCCAGCGATGGGACAGGGCCCTACGAGCAGTACTTC. It encodes CASDGTGPYEQYF.

The chain recombines TRBV27 with TRBJ2-2, with a weak D call TRBD1 (6 bases). CDR1 MNHEY and CDR2 SMNVEV come from the germline V gene (reference sequence). Trimming removed 3 bases from V and 4 bases from J, with 9 bases in between. The CDR3 is 14 amino acids. The CDR3 DNA reads as TGTGCCAGCAGTTTGGGGGCGAGCACCGGGGAGCTGTTTTTT. Encoded protein: CASSLGASTGELFF.

The chain joins TRBV11-3 to TRBJ2-5; D may be TRBD1 (5 bases). The DNA end favors TRBJ2-7, so the J call may be wrong. The CDR3 runs 12 residues. Germline V gives CDR1 SGHNT, CDR2 YENEEA. The chain's CDR3 is CASSLQGYEQYF. The CDR3 DNA reads TGTGCCAGCAGCTTACAGGGATACGAGCAGTACTTC.

V usage is TRBV14 and J usage is TRBJ2-5, with 11 bases fitting TRBD2. CDR3 length: 15 residues. Losses at the gene ends were 4 bases for V and 5 bases for J; bases not matched to a gene: 6. The germline gives CDR1 SGHDN, CDR2 FVKESK. CDR3 DNA: TGTGCCAGCAGCCGACTAGCGGGGCCCTGGGAGACCCAGTACTTC. It specifies CASSRLAGPWETQYF. The whole variable domain, filled in from reference TRBV14 and TRBJ2-5, reads EAGVTQFPSHSVIEKGQTVTLRCDPISGHDNLYWYRRVMGKEIKFLLHFVKESKQDESGMPNNRFLAERTGGTYSTLKVQPAELEDSGVYFCASSRLAGPWETQYFGPGTRLLVL.

V is TRBV5-1 and J is TRBJ1-1; 7 bases fit TRBD1. The V gene's germline CDR1 is SGHRS and CDR2 YFSETQ. Trimming removed 4 bases from V and 4 bases from J; junction bases left unmatched: 4. This CDR3 comprises 13 residues. The CDR3 region has the DNA TGCGCCAGCAGCCCGGGACAGAGCACTGAAGCTTTCTTT. Translated: CASSPGQSTEAFF.

V is TRBV10-3 and J is TRBJ1-1; a possible D gene is TRBD1 (6 bases). Trimming left V 6 bases short and J 1 base short, with 15 bases between. The germline V gene encodes CDR1 ENHRY and CDR2 SYGVKD. This CDR3 region has 15 residues. CDR3 sequence reads: CAIRLLDSQNTEAFF. The CDR3 coding sequence is TGTGCCATCAGACTTTTGGACAGCCAGAACACTGAAGCTTTCTTT.

V is TRBV10-3 and J is TRBJ2-1; 7 bases align to TRBD1. This CDR3 spans 15 amino acids. Germline assignment: CDR1 ENHRY and CDR2 SYGVKD. The V and J ends lost 6 bases and 2 bases, in that order; junction bases with no gene match: 7. In DNA, the CDR3 is TGTGCCATCAGGAGGGACAGCGAAACCTACAATGAGCAGTTCTTC. Its protein product is CAIRRDSETYNEQFF.

The V gene is TRBV9, the J gene TRBJ2-7, with 8 bases that match TRBD2. The ends lost 10 bases at V and 6 bases at J; junction bases unmatched: 12. CDR3 length: 13 residues. Germline V gene lookup returns CDR1 SGDLS and CDR2 YYNGEE. The CDR3 nucleotides read TGTGCCTCCACCAGGGGTAGCGGGGCCGAGCAGTACTTC. Translating it yields CASTRGSGAEQYF. Using reference TRBV9 and TRBJ2-7 for the parts outside the CDR3, the full variable domain is DSGVTQTPKHLITATGQRVTLRCSPRSGDLSVYWYQQSLDQGLQFLIQYYNGEERAKGNILERFSAQQFPDLHSELNLSSLELGDSALYFCASTRGSGAEQYFGPGTRLTVT.

The rearrangement uses TRBV19 and TRBJ1-1; D gene ambiguous. Per the germline V gene, CDR1 is LNHDA and CDR2 is SQIVND (reference sequence). CDR3 length: 12 amino acids. V gave up 4 bases and J gave up 10 bases, with 13 bases separating them. The CDR3 region is CASSTSGMVAFF. CDR3 nucleotide sequence: TGTGCCAGTAGTACCAGTGGCATGGTAGCTTTCTTT.

The CDR3 bases are TGTGCCTGGAGAGGACTAGCGGGAGGGTACGAGCAGTACTTC. Protein sequence: CAWRGLAGGYEQYF. The rearrangement uses TRBV30 and TRBJ2-5; 15 bases are shared with TRBD2. The J call is in doubt because the DNA end fits TRBJ2-7 better. Germline V CDR1 and CDR2: GTSNPN, SVGIG (reference sequence). The CDR3 runs 14 residues.